These 11 T cell receptor beta chains share one sample of origin, sequenced in a study of cytomegalovirus exposure and HLA in healthy donors (dated by TCRdb to about 2017). The protocol used for the library was the immunoSEQ multiplex PCR assay. TCRdb re-hosts the immuneACCESS table, in-frame sequences only. Its copies lack some clones; in the studies checked, an unresolved V gene accounts for under half of them, and the cause for the rest is not known. The sample table shows some 86,000 clones, and over 85% are seen once. Jointly, the top ten make up 3.6% of the sample. The sequenced sample was PBMCs. All receptors derive from a woman between 25 and 40 years old in good health and CMV-seronegative.

The chain carries TRBV7-6 and TRBJ1-5; no firm D call. Germline loops: CDR1 SGHVS, CDR2 FNYEAQ. The CDR3 contains 18 residues. The ends were cut back, 0 bases at V and 0 bases at J, with 15 bases in the middle. The CDR3 sequence is CASSLAPVAGYSNQPQHF. DNA for the CDR3: TGTGCCAGCAGCTTAGCGCCCGTAGCGGGTTATAGCAATCAGCCCCAGCATTTT.

V and J are TRBV15 and TRBJ2-7, with 7 bases fitting TRBD1. Trimming removed 1 base from V and 2 bases from J; junction bases left unmatched: 11. Per the germline V gene, CDR1 is LNHNV and CDR2 is YYDKDF (reference sequence). The CDR3 has 17 amino acids. The CDR3 sequence is CATSRGGFRDRAYEQYF. The CDR3 DNA is TGTGCCACCAGCAGAGGGGGATTCCGGGACAGAGCCTACGAGCAGTACTTC.

This clone was seen once. This chain joins TRBV4-2 and TRBJ1-5; 9 positions match TRBD1. This CDR3 has 17 residues. The germline gives CDR1 LGHNA, CDR2 YNFKEQ. With V trimmed by 4 bases and J by 3 bases, 10 bases remained unmatched. The CDR3 loop reads CASSRIGDRVVNQPQHF. The CDR3 coding sequence is TGTGCCAGCAGCCGGATCGGGGACAGGGTTGTCAATCAGCCCCAGCATTTT.

For the CDR3, the DNA is TGCGCCAGCAGCGTAACTAGCGGGGTTTCCAATGAGCAGTTCTTC. Its protein is CASSVTSGVSNEQFF. The chain is built from TRBV5-1 and TRBJ2-1; TRBD2 matches 10 bases. V lost 4 bases to trimming and J lost 6 bases; unmatched junction nucleotides: 7. CDR1 and CDR2 (germline): SGHRS, YFSETQ. The CDR3 totals 15 residues.

There are a few counts of this clone. The chain links TRBV10-3 to TRBJ1-2; TRBD1 might be the D (5 bases). The V gene's germline CDR1 is ENHRY and CDR2 SYGVKD. Trimming took off 0 bases at V and 7 bases at J, with 15 bases between the two ends. The CDR3 spans 15 residues. In nucleotides, the CDR3 is TGTGCCATCAGTGAGTCGGTAGGGGCGCGGGGTGGCTACACCTTC. It specifies CAISESVGARGGYTF.

This rearrangement joins TRBV11-2 to TRBJ2-3; 8 nucleotides align to TRBD1. The V segment lost 5 bases and the J segment 5 bases; nucleotides outside the gene matches: 18. The CDR3 has 18 amino acids. CDR1 SGHAT and CDR2 FQNNGV come from the germline V gene. The CDR3 coding sequence is TGTGCCAGCAGCGATCCGACCCAGGGGGCGGTCGGGAAAGATACGCAGTATTTT. As protein: CASSDPTQGAVGKDTQYF. Complete variable domain (other parts from reference TRBV11-2 and TRBJ2-3): EAGVAQSPRYKIIEKRQSVAFWCNPISGHATLYWYQQILGQGPKLLIQFQNNGVVDDSQLPKDRFSAERLKGVDSTLKIQPAKLEDSAVYLCASSDPTQGAVGKDTQYFGPGTRLTVL.

This clone appeared a single time. V and J are TRBV6-1 and TRBJ2-7; D remains unclear. With 6 bases removed from V and 3 bases from J, the gap between germline ends came to 12 bases. The CDR3 totals 13 residues. CDR1 and CDR2 from the germline V gene are MNHNS and SASEGT. Written as DNA, the CDR3 is TGTGCCAGCAGCCTACAGACCGGCTACGAGCAGTACTTC. It encodes CASSLQTGYEQYF.

The chain is built from TRBV5-1 and TRBJ1-1, with 7 bases fitting TRBD1. This CDR3 is built from 14 residues. Germline loops: CDR1 SGHRS, CDR2 YFSETQ. With 4 bases clipped from V and 1 base from J, the junction kept 4 bases outside the gene matches. The chain's CDR3 is CASSAGDRNTEAFF. The CDR3 region has the DNA TGCGCCAGCAGCGCTGGGGACAGGAACACTGAAGCTTTCTTT.

This chain uses TRBV27 with TRBJ2-5; perhaps TRBD2 as D (7 bases). CDR3 length equals 14 residues. Trimming shortened V by 1 base and J by 3 bases, and 9 bases separated the two germline ends. CDR1 and CDR2 (germline): MNHEY, SMNVEV (reference sequence). CDR3 sequence (DNA): TGTGCCAGCAGTTTATGGGGGGGCGAAGAGACCCAGTACTTC. Residues: CASSLWGGEETQYF.

The chain uses TRBV27 and TRBJ1-6; D gene ambiguous. The CDR3 runs to 18 residues. Germline V CDR1 and CDR2: MNHEY, SMNVEV (reference sequence). Deletions cut 1 base from V and 3 bases from J, with 16 bases between. CDR3 residues: CASSLYTPQKRYNSPLHF. For the CDR3, the DNA is TGTGCCAGCAGTTTATACACCCCACAGAAACGCTATAATTCACCCCTCCACTTT.

J is TRBJ2-3 and V is TRBV29-1, with 8 positions matching TRBD2. V gave up 3 bases and J gave up 5 bases; unmatched junction bases: 7. The germline V gene has CDR1 SQVTM and CDR2 ANQGSEA. This CDR3 has 14 residues. The CDR3 loop is CSVENGGAVDTQYF. In nucleotides, the CDR3 is TGCAGCGTTGAGAACGGGGGGGCAGTAGATACGCAGTATTTT.